The T cell receptor beta chain under discussion was sequenced for a study of regulatory T cells in long-lasting Graves disease. Indicated time point: newly diagnosed GD, antithyroid drugs for less than 3 months. Following extraction of RNA from PBMCs, that RNA was used to make the TCR library. iRepertoire HTBI primers and Arm-PCR of CDR3 regions built TCR beta libraries. TCRdb fed the multiplex PCR reads into MiXCR, producing one record per CDR3 protein. The table lists a few hundred thousand distinct CDR3 sequences, 15% of them singletons. V lost 8 bases, J lost 6 bases, and 10 bases lay in between. Germline V CDR1 and CDR2: LGHDT, YNNKEL (reference sequence). The CDR3 covers 11 residues. In this sample, this clonotype turned up a few times. These records were also assigned to another study, of T cells in Graves' hyperthyroidism and ophthalmopathy.

The rearrangement links TRBV3-1 to TRBJ1-2, with D possibly matching TRBD1 (6 bases). This TCR was sampled from a woman aged 40 to 50 with Graves disease. The source material was peripheral blood mononuclear cells (PBMCs), sampled at new diagnosis, from a patient treated with antithyroid drugs. This CDR3 reads CASGNRDGYTF. CDR3 sequence (DNA): TGTGCCAGCGGCAACAGGGATGGCTACACCTTC. Full variable domain (remainder filled in from reference TRBV3-1 and TRBJ1-2): DTAVSQTPKYLVTQMGNDKSIKCEQNLGHDTMYWYKQDSKKFLKIMFSYNNKELIINETVPNRFSPKSPDKAHLNLHINSLELGDSAVYFCASGNRDGYTFGSGTRLTVV.